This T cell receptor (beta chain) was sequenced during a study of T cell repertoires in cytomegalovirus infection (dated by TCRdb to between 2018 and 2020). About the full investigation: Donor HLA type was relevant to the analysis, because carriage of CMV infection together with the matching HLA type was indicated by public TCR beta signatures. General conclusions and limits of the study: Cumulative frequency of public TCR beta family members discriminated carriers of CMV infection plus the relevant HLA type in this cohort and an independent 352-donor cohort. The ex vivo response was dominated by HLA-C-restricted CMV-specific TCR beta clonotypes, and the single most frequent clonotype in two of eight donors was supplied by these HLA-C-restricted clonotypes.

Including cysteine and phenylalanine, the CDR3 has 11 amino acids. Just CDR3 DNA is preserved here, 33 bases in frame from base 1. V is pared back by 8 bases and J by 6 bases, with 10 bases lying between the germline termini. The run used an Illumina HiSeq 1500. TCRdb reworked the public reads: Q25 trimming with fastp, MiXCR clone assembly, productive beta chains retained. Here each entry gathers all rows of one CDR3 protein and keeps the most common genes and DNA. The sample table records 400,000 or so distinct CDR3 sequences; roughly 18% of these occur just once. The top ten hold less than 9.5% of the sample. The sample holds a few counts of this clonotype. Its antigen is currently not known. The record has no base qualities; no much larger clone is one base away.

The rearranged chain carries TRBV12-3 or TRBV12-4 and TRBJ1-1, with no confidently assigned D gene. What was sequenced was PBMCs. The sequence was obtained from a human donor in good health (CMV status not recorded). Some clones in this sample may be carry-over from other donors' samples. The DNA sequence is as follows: TGTGCCAGCCAAGTTGGGGCTGAAGCTTTCTTT. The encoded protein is CASQVGAEAFF.